This TCR beta chain was observed in a study of T cells in Graves' hyperthyroidism and ophthalmopathy (dated by TCRdb to about 2019). In the study overall: To identify distinguishing TCR V-J signatures, a discovery cohort of about 100 patients was used, comprising 40 to 45 with Graves' ophthalmopathy and some 60 with stable Graves' hyperthyroidism. After sampling, hyperthyroidism patients received methimazole starting at 30 mg daily, and ophthalmopathy patients received high-dose intravenous methylprednisolone. The 100 discovery patients were randomly split 7:3 into training and test sets. According to the paper, TCR Vbeta CDR3 sequencing was carried out on some 140 peripheral blood samples, which came from more than 40 ophthalmopathy, approximately 78 hyperthyroidism and approximately 17 progressor patients. The study also compared thyroid tissue and blood T-cell repertoires from roughly six Graves' hyperthyroidism patients. Whether ophthalmopathy could be predicted prospectively was tested in an independent validation cohort made up of approximately 19 hyperthyroidism patients plus 17 patients who later progressed to ophthalmopathy. Beyond this particular receptor, the publication reports: Most expanded thyroid clonotypes (frequency above 0.001) were also detected in blood, suggesting blood repertoires may reflect thyroid immune responses. Sample size was not statistically predetermined, and blinding of investigators to group allocation was not performed. A model built on a 13 V-J signature distinguished ophthalmopathy from stable hyperthyroidism, reaching 85% to 90% sensitivity and around 81% specificity in cross-validation and 80%/75% in testing. In validation, the model predicted progression to ophthalmopathy a median of around 6.5 months before onset, with roughly 70% sensitivity and 72.22% specificity.

On this clonotype: It has no known antigen specificity. This could be a read error, since a much larger clone is one nucleotide away.

The TCR beta CDR3 regions were amplified from RNA transcripts. The TCR CDR3 was subjected to a first round of RT-PCR using the HTBI primer set and the Qiagen OneStep RT-PCR kit. The libraries were constructed in a second round of multiplex PCR and then size-selected and purified. Paired-end sequencing of the libraries was performed with 100 bp reads on an Illumina HiSeq2000. As for the authors' bioinformatics: Raw data were processed with SOAPnuke, discarding reads with adapters, uncalled bases, mean Phred below 15, or no exact constant-primer or identifier match. High-quality paired reads were merged using COPE v1.2.5, and each unique nucleotide sequence was defined as a clonotype. Clonotypes were aligned to IMGT TRBV, TRBD and TRBJ reference segments using MiTCR v1.1. The analysis was restricted to V-J combinations with a frequency above 0.0001, which together covered just over 98% of the repertoires. A TCS score was defined as the ratio between F50 (clonal expansion) and ExV (chaos), using BLOSUM62-based TCRdist between CDR3 peptides within each V-J. Welch's t-statistics and random forest reduced just over 500 V-J features to 13, which were used in a naive Bayes classifier (R e1071). The public reads were run again by TCRdb, first through fastp at Q25 and then through MiXCR, and only productive beta chains were kept. Each CDR3 protein gets just one entry, which takes the most common genes and DNA from the rows behind it. TCRdb, not the original authors, processed these V and J calls. The sample yields 560,000 or so distinct CDR3 sequences; around 45% were counted once. The ten largest clones take up roughly 8.2% of the sample.

Looking up the germline V gene yields CDR1 SGHDN and CDR2 FVKESK. Including cysteine and phenylalanine, the CDR3 has 12 amino acids. The only DNA kept is the CDR3, 36 bases in frame from the first base. Stable Graves' hyperthyroidism was defined as the absence of progression to ophthalmopathy over 18 months of follow-up. Hyperthyroidism patients were newly diagnosed, with disease duration under 2 months, and aged 18 to 65 years. Exclusion was applied to patients with uncontrolled infections, other autoimmune diseases, pregnancy or lactation. Diagnoses were based on clinical symptoms, serum thyroxine and TRAb, thyroid ultrasound and orbital computed tomography. Total RNA was extracted using Trizol reagent, and RNA quality was assessed on an Agilent 2100 Bioanalyzer.

The sequence is built from TRBV14 and TRBJ1-2; confidence is insufficient to name the D gene. This TCR was sampled from a woman younger than 30 with Graves' hyperthyroidism. Donor details come from another sample of the same person, matched by shared clones. Sequences were obtained from peripheral blood or thyroid tissue (not recorded which). In nucleotides, the sequence is TGTGCCAGCAGCCAGTCTAACTATGGCCACACCTTC. The resulting protein is CASSQSNYGHTF.